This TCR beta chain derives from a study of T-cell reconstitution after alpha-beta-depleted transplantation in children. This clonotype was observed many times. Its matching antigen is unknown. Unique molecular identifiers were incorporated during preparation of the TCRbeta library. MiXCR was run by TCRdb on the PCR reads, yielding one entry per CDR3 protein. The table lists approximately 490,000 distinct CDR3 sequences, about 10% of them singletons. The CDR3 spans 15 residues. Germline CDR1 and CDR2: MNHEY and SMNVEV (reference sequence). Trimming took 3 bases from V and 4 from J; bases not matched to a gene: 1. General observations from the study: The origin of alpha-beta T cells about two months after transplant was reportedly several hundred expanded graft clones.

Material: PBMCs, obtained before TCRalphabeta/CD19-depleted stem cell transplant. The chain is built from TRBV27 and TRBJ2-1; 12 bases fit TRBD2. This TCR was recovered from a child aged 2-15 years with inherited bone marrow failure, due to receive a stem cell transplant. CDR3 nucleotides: TGTGCCAGCAGTTTTGGACTAGCGGGGTACAATGAGCAGTTCTTC. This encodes CASSFGLAGYNEQFF.